This TCR beta chain was profiled in a study of T cell repertoires in cytomegalovirus infection. About the research overall: From public TCR beta signatures came an indication of both CMV infection and matching HLA type. Study findings and constraints: Identification of carriers of CMV plus the relevant HLA was achieved through cumulative public TCR beta family frequency. It was HLA-C-restricted CMV-specific TCR beta clonotypes that dominated the response ex vivo.

V lost 6 bases and J 5 bases, leaving 11 bases between the germline ends. The germline V gene has CDR1 MRHNA and CDR2 SNTAGT. The CDR3 covers 14 residues. TCRdb analysed the reads with MiXCR anew, one entry per CDR3 protein. The data contain about 400,000 distinct CDR3 sequences, 15% to 20% of them seen just once; the ten biggest clones take up 8.7%. This clonotype has only a few counts. Its antigen is undetermined. Sequencing was carried out using PBMCs. The clonotype was recovered from a human donor in good health (CMV status not recorded). Some clones in this sample may be carry-over from other donors' samples. The chain carries TRBV6-4 and TRBJ1-6, with a tentative D call TRBD1 (5 bases). CDR3 sequence reads: CASRRDGHNSPLHF. CDR3 DNA: TGTGCCAGCAGGCGGGACGGGCATAATTCACCCCTCCACTTT.